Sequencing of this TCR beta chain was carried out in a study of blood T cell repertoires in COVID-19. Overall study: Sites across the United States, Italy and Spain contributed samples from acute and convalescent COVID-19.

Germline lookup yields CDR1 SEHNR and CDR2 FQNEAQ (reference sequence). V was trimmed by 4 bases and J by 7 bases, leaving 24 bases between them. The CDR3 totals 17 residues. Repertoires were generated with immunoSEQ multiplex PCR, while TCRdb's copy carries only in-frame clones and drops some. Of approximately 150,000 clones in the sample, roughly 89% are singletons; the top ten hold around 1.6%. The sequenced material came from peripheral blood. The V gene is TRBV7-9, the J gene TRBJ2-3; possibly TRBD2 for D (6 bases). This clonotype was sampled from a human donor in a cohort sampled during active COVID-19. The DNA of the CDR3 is TGTGCCAGCAGCTCCTCCGCTGGGCTAGCGCTAACTTATACGCAGTATTTT. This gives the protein CASSSSAGLALTYTQYF.